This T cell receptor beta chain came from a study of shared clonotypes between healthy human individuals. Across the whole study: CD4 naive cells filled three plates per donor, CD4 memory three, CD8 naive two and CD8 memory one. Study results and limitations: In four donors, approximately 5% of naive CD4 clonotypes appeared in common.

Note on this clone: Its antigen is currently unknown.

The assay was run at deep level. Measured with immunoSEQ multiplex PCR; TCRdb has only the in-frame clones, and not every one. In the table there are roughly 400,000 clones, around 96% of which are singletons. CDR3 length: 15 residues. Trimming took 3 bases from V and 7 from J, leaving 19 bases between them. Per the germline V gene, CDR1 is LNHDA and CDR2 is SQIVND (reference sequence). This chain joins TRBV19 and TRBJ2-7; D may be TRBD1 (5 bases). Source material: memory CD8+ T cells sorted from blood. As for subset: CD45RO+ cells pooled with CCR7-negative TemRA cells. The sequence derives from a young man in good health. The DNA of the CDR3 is TGTGCCAGTAGTATCCTACTTACAGGAAAAGCGGAGCAGTACTTC. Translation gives CASSILLTGKAEQYF.